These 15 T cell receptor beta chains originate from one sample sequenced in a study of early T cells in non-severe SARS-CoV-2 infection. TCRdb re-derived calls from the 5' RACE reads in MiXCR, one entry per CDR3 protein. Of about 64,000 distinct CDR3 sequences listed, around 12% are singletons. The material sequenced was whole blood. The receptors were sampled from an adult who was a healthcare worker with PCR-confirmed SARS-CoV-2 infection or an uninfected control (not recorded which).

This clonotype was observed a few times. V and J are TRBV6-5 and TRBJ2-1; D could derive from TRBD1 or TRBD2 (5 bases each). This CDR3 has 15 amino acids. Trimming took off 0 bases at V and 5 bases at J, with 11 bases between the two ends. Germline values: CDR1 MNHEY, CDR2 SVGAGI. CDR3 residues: CASSYSGEGHNEQFF. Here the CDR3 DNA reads TGTGCCAGCAGTTACTCTGGAGAGGGGCACAATGAGCAGTTCTTC.

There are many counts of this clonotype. CDR3 coding DNA: TGTGCCAGCAGCCTCCCCGGGGCCCCACGTTCCACCTTC. Translated, it gives CASSLPGAPRSTF. The V and J genes are TRBV7-2 and TRBJ1-2; maybe TRBD1 (5 bases). V gave up 5 bases and J gave up 13 bases, with 20 bases separating them. In germline, CDR1 is SGHTA, CDR2 FQGNSA. CDR3 length: 13 amino acids. Complete variable domain (other parts from reference TRBV7-2 and TRBJ1-2): GAGVSQSPSNKVTEKGKDVELRCDPISGHTALYWYRQSLGQGLEFLIYFQGNSAPDKSGLPSDRFSAERTGGSVSTLTIQRTQQEDSAVYLCASSLPGAPRSTFGSGTRLTVV.

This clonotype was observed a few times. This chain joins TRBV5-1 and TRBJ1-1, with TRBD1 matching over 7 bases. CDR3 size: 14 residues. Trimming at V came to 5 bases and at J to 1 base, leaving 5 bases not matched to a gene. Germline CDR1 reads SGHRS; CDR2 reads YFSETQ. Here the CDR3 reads CASSSDRPNTEAFF. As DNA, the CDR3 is TGCGCCAGCAGTTCGGACAGGCCGAACACTGAAGCTTTCTTT.

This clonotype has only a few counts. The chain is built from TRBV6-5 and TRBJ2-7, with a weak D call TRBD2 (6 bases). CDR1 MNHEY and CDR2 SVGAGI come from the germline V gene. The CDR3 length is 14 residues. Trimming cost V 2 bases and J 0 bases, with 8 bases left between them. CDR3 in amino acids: CASSYRGSSYEQYF. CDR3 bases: TGTGCCAGCAGTTACCGGGGGAGCTCCTACGAGCAGTACTTC.

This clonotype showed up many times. The CDR3: CSVGTGGNQPQHF. CDR3 coding DNA: TGCAGCGTTGGGACAGGGGGAAATCAGCCCCAGCATTTT. This chain connects TRBV29-1 to TRBJ1-5; 10 bases match TRBD1. Germline CDR1 SQVTM, CDR2 ANQGSEA. Germline trimming cut 4 bases from V and 4 bases from J; bases unmatched to any gene: 1. The CDR3 runs 13 residues.

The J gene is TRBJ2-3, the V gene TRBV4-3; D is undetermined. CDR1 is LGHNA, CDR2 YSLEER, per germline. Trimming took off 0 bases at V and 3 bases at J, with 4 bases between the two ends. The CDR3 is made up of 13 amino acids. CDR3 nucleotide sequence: TGCGCCAGCAGCCAAGATGGTACAGATACGCAGTATTTT. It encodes CASSQDGTDTQYF.

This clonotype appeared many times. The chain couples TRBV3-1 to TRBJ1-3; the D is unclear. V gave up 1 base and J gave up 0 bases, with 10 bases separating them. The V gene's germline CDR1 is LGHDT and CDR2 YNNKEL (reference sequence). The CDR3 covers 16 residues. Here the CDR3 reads CASSQADGISGNTIYF. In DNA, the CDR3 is TGTGCCAGCAGCCAAGCAGACGGTATCTCTGGAAACACCATATATTTT.

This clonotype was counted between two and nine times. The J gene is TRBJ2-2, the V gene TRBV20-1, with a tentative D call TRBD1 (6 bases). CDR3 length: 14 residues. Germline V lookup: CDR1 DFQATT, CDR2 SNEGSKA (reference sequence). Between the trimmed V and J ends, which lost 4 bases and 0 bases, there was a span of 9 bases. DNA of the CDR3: TGCAGTGCTACAGGGGAATCGAACACCGGGGAGCTGTTTTTT. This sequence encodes CSATGESNTGELFF.

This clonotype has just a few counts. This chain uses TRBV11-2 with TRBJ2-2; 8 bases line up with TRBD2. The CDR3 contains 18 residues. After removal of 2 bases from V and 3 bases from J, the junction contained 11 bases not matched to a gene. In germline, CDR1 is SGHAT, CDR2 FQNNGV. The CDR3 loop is CASSLPAGAPVHTGELFF. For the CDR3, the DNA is TGTGCCAGCAGCTTACCAGCGGGGGCCCCCGTGCACACCGGGGAGCTGTTTTTT.

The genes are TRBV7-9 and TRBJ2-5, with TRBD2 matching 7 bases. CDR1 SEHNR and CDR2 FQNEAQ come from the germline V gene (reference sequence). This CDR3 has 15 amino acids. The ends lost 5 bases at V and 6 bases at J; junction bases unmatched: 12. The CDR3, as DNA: TGTGCCAGCAGCCCGGAATGGCCGGGGGGACAGACCCAGTACTTC. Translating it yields CASSPEWPGGQTQYF.

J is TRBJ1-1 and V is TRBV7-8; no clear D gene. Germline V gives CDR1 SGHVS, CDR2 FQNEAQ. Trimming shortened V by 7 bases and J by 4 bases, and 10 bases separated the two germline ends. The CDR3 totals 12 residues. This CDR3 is CASTWNPTEAFF. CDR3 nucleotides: TGTGCCAGCACCTGGAACCCCACTGAAGCTTTCTTT.

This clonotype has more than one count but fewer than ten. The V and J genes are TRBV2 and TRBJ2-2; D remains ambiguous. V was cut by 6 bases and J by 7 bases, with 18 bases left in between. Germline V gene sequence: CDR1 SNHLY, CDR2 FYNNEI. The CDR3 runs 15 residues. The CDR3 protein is CASSKQTGEYGELFF. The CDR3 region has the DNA TGTGCCAGCAGCAAGCAGACGGGCGAGTACGGGGAGCTGTTTTTT.

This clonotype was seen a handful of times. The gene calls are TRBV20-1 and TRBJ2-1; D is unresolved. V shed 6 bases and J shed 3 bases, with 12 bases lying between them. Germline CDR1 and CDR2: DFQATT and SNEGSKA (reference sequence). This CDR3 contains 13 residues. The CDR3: CSATSRVYNEQFF. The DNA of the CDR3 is TGCAGTGCCACTTCTAGGGTCTACAATGAGCAGTTCTTC.

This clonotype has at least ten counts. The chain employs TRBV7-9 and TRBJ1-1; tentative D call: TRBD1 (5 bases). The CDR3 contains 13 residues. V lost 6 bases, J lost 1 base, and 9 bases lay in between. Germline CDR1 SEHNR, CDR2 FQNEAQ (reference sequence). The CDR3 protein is CASSLQENTEAFF. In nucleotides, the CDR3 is TGTGCCAGCAGTCTACAGGAGAACACTGAAGCTTTCTTT.

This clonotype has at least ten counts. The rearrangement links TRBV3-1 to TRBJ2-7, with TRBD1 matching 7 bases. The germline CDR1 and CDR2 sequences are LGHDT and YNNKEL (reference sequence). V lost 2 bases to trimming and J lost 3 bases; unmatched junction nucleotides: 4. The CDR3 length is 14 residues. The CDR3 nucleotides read TGTGCCAGCAGCCAAACACAGGGGTACTACGAGCAGTACTTC. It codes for CASSQTQGYYEQYF.